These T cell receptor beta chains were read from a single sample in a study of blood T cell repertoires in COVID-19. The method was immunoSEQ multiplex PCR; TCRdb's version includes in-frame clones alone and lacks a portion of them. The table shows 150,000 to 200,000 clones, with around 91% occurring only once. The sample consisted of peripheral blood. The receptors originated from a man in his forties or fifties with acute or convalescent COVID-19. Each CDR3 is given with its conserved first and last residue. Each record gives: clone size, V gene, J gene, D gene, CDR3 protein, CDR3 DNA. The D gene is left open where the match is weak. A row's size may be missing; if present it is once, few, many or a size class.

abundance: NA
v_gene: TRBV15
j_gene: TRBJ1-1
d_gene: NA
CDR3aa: CATSRVSRDTEAFF
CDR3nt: TGTGCCACCAGCAGAGTCAGTCGGGACACTGAAGCTTTCTTT

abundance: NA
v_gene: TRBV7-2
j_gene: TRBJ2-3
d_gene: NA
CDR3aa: CASSLGGRVADTQYF
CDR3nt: TGTGCCAGCAGCTTAGGGGGCAGGGTTGCAGATACGCAGTATTTT

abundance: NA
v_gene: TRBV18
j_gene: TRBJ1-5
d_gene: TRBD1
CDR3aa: CASSPGQGHQPQHF
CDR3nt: TGTGCCAGCTCACCAGGACAGGGTCATCAGCCCCAGCATTTT

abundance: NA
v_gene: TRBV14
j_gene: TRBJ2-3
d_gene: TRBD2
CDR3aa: CASSPPGRAGDTQYF
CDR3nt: TGTGCCAGCAGCCCACCCGGGAGGGCCGGAGATACGCAGTATTTT

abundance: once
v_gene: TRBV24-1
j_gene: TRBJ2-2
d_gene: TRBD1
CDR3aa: CATEDPGTGGTGELFF
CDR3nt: TGTGCCACTGAAGACCCCGGGACAGGTGGGACCGGGGAGCTGTTTTTT

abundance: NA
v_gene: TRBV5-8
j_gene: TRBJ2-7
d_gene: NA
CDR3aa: CASSLRSAYEQYF
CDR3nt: TGTGCCAGCAGCTTGCGATCAGCCTACGAGCAGTACTTC

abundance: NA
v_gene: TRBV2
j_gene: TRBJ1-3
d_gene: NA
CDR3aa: CAGQEQGGNTIYF
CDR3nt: TGTGCCGGTCAGGAGCAGGGTGGAAACACCATATATTTT

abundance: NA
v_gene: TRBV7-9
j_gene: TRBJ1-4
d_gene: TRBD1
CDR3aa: CASSFTGGIGEKLFF
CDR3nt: TGTGCCAGCAGCTTCACAGGGGGCATAGGTGAAAAACTGTTTTTT

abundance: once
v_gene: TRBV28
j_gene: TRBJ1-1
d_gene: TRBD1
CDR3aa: CASSSTGAARTEAFF
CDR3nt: TGTGCCAGCAGTTCGACAGGGGCGGCGCGGACTGAAGCTTTCTTT

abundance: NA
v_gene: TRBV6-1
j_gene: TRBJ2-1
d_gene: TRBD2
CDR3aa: CASSEDWRGYNEQFF
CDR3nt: TGTGCCAGCAGTGAAGATTGGCGGGGGTACAATGAGCAGTTCTTC

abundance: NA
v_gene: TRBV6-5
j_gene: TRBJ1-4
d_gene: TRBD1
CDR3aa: CASRRDRGREKLFF
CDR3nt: TGTGCCAGCAGGCGGGACAGGGGGCGTGAAAAACTGTTTTTT

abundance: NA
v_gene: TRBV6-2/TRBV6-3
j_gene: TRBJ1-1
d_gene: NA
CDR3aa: CASSLTRRREAFF
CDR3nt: TGTGCCAGCAGTCTCACGAGGCGACGGGAAGCTTTCTTT

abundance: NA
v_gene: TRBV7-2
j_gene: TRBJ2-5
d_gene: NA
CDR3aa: CASSPDRRRETQYF
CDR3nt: TGTGCCAGCAGCCCAGACAGGCGGCGTGAGACCCAGTACTTC

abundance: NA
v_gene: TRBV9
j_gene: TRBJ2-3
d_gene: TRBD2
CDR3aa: CASSARLAPDTQYF
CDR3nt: TGTGCCAGCAGCGCCCGACTAGCCCCCGATACGCAGTATTTT

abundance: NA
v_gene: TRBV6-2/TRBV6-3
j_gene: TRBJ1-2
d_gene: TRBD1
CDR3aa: CASSYSGQGASGYTF
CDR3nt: TGTGCCAGCAGTTACTCGGGACAGGGGGCCTCTGGCTACACCTTC

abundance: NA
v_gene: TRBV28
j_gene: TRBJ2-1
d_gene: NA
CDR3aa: CASTDRYNEQFF
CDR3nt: TGTGCCAGTACGGACAGATACAATGAGCAGTTCTTC

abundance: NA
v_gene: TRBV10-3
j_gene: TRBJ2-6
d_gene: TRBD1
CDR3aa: CAIRGEDGTGGHPFNSGANVLTF
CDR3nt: TGTGCCATCAGGGGGGAAGATGGGACAGGGGGCCACCCCTTTAACTCTGGGGCCAACGTCCTGACTTTC

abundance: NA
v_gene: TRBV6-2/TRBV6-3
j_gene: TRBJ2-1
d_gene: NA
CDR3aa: CASSYSNGASVLSSYNEQFF
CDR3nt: TGTGCCAGCAGTTACTCGAACGGGGCTAGCGTATTAAGCTCCTACAATGAGCAGTTCTTC

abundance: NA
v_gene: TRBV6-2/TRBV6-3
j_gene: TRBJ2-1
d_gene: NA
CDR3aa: CASSLGRTVPYNEQFF
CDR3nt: TGTGCCAGCAGCCTCGGTCGGACAGTCCCCTACAATGAGCAGTTCTTC

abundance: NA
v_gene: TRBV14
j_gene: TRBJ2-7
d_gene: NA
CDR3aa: CASSKTGSIPYEQYF
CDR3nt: TGTGCCAGCAGCAAAACCGGGTCGATCCCTTACGAGCAGTACTTC

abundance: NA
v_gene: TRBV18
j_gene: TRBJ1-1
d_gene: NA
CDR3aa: CASSPYQKSTEAFF
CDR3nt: TGTGCCAGCTCACCCTACCAAAAGAGCACTGAAGCTTTCTTT

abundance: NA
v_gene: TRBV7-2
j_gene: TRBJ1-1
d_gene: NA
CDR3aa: CASSTKTLGGGTEAFF
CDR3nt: TGTGCCAGCAGCACGAAGACTTTGGGCGGGGGCACTGAAGCTTTCTTT

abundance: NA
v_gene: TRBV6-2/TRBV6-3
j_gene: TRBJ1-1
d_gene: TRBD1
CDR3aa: CASSSIGTGGRRNTEAFF
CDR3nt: TGTGCCAGCAGTTCGATCGGGACAGGGGGCCGAAGGAACACTGAAGCTTTCTTT

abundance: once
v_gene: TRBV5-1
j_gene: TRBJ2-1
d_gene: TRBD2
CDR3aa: CASSPGLAGGNEQFF
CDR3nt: TGCGCCAGCAGCCCAGGACTAGCGGGCGGGAATGAGCAGTTCTTC

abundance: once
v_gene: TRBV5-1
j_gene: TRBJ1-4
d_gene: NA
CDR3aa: CASSPGTRSEKLFF
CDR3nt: TGCGCCAGCAGCCCCGGGACACGATCCGAAAAACTGTTTTTT

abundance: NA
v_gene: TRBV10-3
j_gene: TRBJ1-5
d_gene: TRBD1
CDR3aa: CAISESTGRPQHF
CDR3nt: TGTGCCATCAGTGAGTCGACAGGGCGGCCCCAGCATTTT

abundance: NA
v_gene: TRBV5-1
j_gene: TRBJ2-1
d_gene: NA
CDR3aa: CASSLTDSSYNEQFF
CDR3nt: TGCGCCAGCAGCTTGACGGACAGTAGCTACAATGAGCAGTTCTTC

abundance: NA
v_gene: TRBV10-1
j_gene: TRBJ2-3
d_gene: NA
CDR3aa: CASSEPSTDTQYF
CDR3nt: TGCGCCAGCAGTGAGCCTAGCACAGATACGCAGTATTTT

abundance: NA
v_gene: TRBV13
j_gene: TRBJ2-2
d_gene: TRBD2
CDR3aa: CASSPPSGSFGTGELFF
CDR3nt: TGTGCCAGCAGCCCTCCTAGCGGGAGCTTCGGCACCGGGGAGCTGTTTTTT

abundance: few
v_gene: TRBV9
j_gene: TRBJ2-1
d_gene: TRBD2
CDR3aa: CASSHPRGATYNEQFF
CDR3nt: TGTGCCAGCAGCCACCCGCGGGGGGCCACATACAATGAGCAGTTCTTC

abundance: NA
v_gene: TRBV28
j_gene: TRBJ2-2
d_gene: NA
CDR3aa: CASSSQSGELFF
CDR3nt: TGTGCCAGCAGTTCCCAATCCGGGGAGCTGTTTTTT

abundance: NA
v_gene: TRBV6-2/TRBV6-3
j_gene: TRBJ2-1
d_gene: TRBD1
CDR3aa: CASSYPDRGSLLTNNEQFF
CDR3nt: TGTGCCAGCAGTTACCCCGACAGGGGCTCTCTTCTCACTAACAATGAGCAGTTCTTC

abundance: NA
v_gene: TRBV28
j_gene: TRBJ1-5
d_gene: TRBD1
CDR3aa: CASRVAEGAPSNQPQHF
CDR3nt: TGTGCCAGCAGGGTTGCGGAGGGGGCTCCGAGCAATCAGCCCCAGCATTTT

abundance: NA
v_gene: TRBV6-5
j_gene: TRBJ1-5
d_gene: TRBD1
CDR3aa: CASSQDRGFEPQHF
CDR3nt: TGTGCCAGCAGCCAGGACAGGGGGTTTGAGCCCCAGCATTTT

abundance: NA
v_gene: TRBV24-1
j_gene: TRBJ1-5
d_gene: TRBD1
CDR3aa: CATSDNKGQGDQPQHF
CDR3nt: TGTGCCACCAGTGATAATAAGGGACAGGGAGATCAGCCCCAGCATTTT

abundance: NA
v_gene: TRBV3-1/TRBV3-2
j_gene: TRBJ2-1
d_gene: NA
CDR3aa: CASSQVPGFTQFF
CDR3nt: TGTGCCAGCAGCCAAGTCCCCGGGTTCACTCAGTTCTTC

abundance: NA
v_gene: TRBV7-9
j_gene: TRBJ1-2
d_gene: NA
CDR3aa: CASSTGTPSFNYGYTF
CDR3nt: TGTGCCAGCAGCACTGGGACACCCAGTTTTAACTATGGCTACACCTTC

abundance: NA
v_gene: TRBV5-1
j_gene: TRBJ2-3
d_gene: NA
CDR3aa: CASSSVSLTGPSTDTQYF
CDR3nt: TGCGCCAGCAGCTCAGTCAGCCTCACAGGTCCAAGCACAGATACGCAGTATTTT

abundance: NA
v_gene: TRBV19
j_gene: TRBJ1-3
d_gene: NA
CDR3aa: CASSISRAGNTIYF
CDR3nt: TGTGCCAGTAGTATTTCCAGGGCTGGAAACACCATATATTTT

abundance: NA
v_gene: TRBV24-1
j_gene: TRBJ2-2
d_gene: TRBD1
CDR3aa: CATSDLKRGLGNTGELFF
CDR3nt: TGTGCCACCAGTGATTTGAAAAGGGGGCTAGGGAACACCGGGGAGCTGTTTTTT

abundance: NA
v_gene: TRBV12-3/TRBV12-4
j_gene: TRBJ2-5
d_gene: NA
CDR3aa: CASSLNSQETQYF
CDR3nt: TGTGCCAGCAGTTTAAACAGCCAAGAGACCCAGTACTTC

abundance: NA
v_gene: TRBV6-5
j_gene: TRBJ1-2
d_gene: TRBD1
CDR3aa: CASSYLQGDYGYTF
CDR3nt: TGTGCCAGCAGTTACTTGCAGGGGGACTATGGCTACACCTTC

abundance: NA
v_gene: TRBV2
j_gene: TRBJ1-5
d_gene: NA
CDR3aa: CASRRSAEGQPQHF
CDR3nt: TGTGCCAGCCGAAGGTCTGCCGAGGGTCAGCCCCAGCATTTT

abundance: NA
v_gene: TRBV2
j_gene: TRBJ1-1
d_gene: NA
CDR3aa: CASSEALRQNTEAFF
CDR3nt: TGTGCCAGCAGTGAAGCGCTCCGACAGAACACTGAAGCTTTCTTT

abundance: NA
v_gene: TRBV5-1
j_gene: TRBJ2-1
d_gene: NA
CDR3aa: CASSMGGPVSEQFF
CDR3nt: TGCGCCAGCAGCATGGGGGGGCCAGTATCTGAGCAGTTCTTC

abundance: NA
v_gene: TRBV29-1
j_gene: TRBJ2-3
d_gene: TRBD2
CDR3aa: CSVELAGLTDTQYF
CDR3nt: TGCAGCGTTGAATTAGCGGGACTCACAGATACGCAGTATTTT

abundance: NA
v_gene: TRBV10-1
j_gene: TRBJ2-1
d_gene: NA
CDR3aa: CATSSGFNEQFF
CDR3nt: TGCGCCACCAGCTCGGGTTTCAATGAGCAGTTCTTC

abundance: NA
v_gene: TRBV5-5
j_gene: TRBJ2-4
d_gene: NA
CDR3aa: CASSLDGGLAKNIQYF
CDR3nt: TGTGCCAGCAGCTTGGACGGCGGGCTAGCCAAAAACATTCAGTACTTC

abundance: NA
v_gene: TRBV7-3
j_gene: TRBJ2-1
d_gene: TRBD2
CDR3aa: CASSLMGTSGYNEQFF
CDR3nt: TGTGCCAGCAGCTTAATGGGCACTAGCGGGTACAATGAGCAGTTCTTC

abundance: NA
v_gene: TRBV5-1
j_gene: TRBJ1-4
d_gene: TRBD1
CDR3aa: CASGSGGPNEKLFF
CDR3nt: TGCGCCAGCGGCTCAGGGGGCCCTAATGAAAAACTGTTTTTT

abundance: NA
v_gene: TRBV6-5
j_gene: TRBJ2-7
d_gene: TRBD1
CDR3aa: CASRQGAYEQYF
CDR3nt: TGTGCCAGCAGGCAGGGGGCCTACGAGCAGTACTTC

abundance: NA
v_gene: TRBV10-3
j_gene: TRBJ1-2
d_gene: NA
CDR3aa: CAISGGTGDYGYTF
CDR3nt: TGTGCCATCAGTGGGGGGACGGGAGACTATGGCTACACCTTC

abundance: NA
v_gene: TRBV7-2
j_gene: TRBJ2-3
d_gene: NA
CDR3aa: CASSPDRLDTQYF
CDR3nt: TGTGCCAGCAGCCCGGATCGACTTGATACGCAGTATTTT

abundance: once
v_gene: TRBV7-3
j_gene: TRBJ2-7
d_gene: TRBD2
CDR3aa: CASSAYSGKGEQYF
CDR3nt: TGTGCCAGCAGTGCATATAGCGGGAAAGGAGAGCAGTACTTC

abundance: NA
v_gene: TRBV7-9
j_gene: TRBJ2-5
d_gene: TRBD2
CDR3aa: CASRSGGTQYF
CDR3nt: TGTGCCAGCAGATCGGGGGGTACCCAGTACTTC

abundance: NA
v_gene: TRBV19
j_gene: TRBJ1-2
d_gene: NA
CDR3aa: CASTPTAHYGYTF
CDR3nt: TGTGCCAGTACCCCGACAGCCCACTATGGCTACACCTTC

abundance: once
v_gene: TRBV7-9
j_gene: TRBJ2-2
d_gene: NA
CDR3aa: CASSFGGNTGELFF
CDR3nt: TGTGCCAGCAGCTTCGGGGGGAACACCGGGGAGCTGTTTTTT

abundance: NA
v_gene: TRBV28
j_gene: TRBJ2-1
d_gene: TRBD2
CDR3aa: CASRTSGSNNEQFF
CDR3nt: TGTGCCAGCAGGACTAGCGGGAGCAACAATGAGCAGTTCTTC

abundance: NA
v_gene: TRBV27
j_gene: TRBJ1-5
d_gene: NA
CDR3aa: CASRRGGTHRSNQPQHF
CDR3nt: TGTGCCAGCAGACGAGGGGGTACCCACAGATCGAATCAGCCCCAGCATTTT